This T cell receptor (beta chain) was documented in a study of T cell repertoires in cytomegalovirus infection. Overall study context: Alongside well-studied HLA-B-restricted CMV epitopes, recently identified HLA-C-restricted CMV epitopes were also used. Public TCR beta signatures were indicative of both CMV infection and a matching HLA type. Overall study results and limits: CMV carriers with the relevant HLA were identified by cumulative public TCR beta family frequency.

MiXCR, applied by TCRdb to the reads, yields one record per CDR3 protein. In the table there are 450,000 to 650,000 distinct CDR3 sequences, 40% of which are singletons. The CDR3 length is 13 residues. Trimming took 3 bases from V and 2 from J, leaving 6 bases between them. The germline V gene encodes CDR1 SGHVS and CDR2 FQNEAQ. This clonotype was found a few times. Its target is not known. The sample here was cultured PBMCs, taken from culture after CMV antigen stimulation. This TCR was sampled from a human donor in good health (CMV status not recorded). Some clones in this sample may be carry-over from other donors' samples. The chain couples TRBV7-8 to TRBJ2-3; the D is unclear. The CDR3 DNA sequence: TGTGCCAGCAGCTTCGAAGTCACAGATACGCAGTATTTT. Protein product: CASSFEVTDTQYF.